What follows is one T cell receptor beta chain and its context. Its antigen is as yet unknown. Method: immunoSEQ multiplex PCR; TCRdb's copy keeps in-frame clones and lacks some. The data hold about 89,000 clones, with about nine tenths observed a single time. Germline CDR1 DFQATT, CDR2 SNEGSKA (reference sequence). CDR3 size: 11 residues. V was cut by 6 bases and J by 1 base, with 3 bases left in between. This sample is part of a study of T cell responses to AZD1222 COVID-19 vaccine. Notes on the study in general: White British people made up most donors, females outnumbered males, and clonal diversity was possibly underestimated. Close to half of all spike-specific TCRs reportedly target regions of the variants that are unmutated. CD4 TCRs associated with vaccination spanned spike, dominating at 160-218 and 743-854.

This clonotype was sampled from an adult who received the AZD1222 COVID-19 vaccine. This sample comprised peripheral blood, obtained 28 days after the second AZD1222 dose. The gene calls are TRBV20-1 and TRBJ2-2, with D unresolved. For the CDR3, the DNA is TGCAGTGCGTTGAACACCGGGGAGCTGTTTTTT. It translates to CSALNTGELFF.